The present TCR beta chain was sequenced within a study of response to subunit inactivated influenza vaccine. Study findings and constraints: The authors proposed limited new T cell recruitment per seasonal influenza vaccination.

CDR3 size: 13 residues. The germline gives CDR1 SGHTA, CDR2 FQGNSA. MiXCR, applied by TCRdb to the RT-PCR reads, yields one record per CDR3 protein. The sample gives approximately 680,000 distinct CDR3 sequences, around a sixth of which show up once; approximately 10% is in the top ten. Note on this clonotype: Its antigen is currently unknown. The junction departs from the called germline gene at one end, perhaps through a read error.

The clonotype comes from a man aged 45 to 65 who received an inactivated influenza vaccine. The material sequenced was PBMCs from blood, taken 11 to 12 days after vaccination. V is TRBV7-2 and J is TRBJ2-1, with unresolved D. CDR3 DNA sequence: TGTGCCAGCAGCTCCGGACCCTACAATGAGCACTTCTTC. Its protein is CASSSGPYNEHFF. Based on the CDR3 plus reference TRBV7-2 and TRBJ2-1, the full variable domain is GAGVSQSPSNKVTEKGKDVELRCDPISGHTALYWYRQSLGQGLEFLIYFQGNSAPDKSGLPSDRFSAERTGGSVSTLTIQRTQQEDSAVYLCASSSGPYNEHFFGPGTRLTVL.